This T cell receptor (beta chain) was sequenced in a study of blood T cell repertoires in COVID-19 (dated by TCRdb to the early 2020s). A note on the overall study: Samples covering the acute and convalescent phases of COVID-19 were provided by collaborators in the United States, Italy and Spain. The repertoires were released in a freely available public database meant as a resource for research on the immune response to SARS-CoV-2. Where HLA class I and class II types were available, the types were taken from metadata supplied by the sample provider, not from assay-based typing. Subjects who had been exposed to COVID-19, were actively infected with it, or had recovered from it provided the deeply sampled blood TCRbeta repertoires that made up the dataset. The material from the prospective study consisted of cDNA or gDNA derived from T cells, B-cell-depleted T cells, or PBMCs. The samples were drawn from the first 160 participants of the ongoing ImmuneRACE study and from 950 to 1,500 subjects provided by 6 global collaborators. Sample metadata almost always included a de-identified subject ID, COVID-19 status, age in years and sex. The study at large found these results: How much clinical and demographic metadata was included differed by source and by participant, and the metadata was provided uncurated.

About this clone itself: Its antigen is not yet known. No much larger clone is present one base from it, and per-base qualities are unavailable.

Each collaborating institution followed its own protocols to collect whole blood in K2EDTA tubes. For TCRbeta analysis, collaborators shipped samples in one of three forms: frozen whole blood, isolated PBMCs, or DNA extracted from either of those sample types. Based on the germline V gene, the CDR1 and CDR2 sequences are SGHTS and YDEGEE. Germline trimming amounts to 1 base on V and 0 bases on J, with 2 as the count of junction bases outside the gene matches. The CDR3 contains 15 residues, cysteine and phenylalanine counted. The kept DNA is CDR3 alone, 45 bases in frame from the first base. The immunoSEQ Assay, a bias-controlled multiplex PCR, was used to amplify TCRbeta CDR3 regions from genomic DNA. Per the source publication's procedure: Within the assay, amplification of reference gene primers was used to estimate how many nucleated cells each sample contained. Sequence reads were collapsed and filtered to measure the absolute abundance of every unique TCRbeta CDR3 rearrangement. For each sample, productive Simpson clonality was calculated as the square root of Simpson's diversity index across productive rearrangements. TCRdb mirrors the immuneACCESS table, restricted to in-frame sequences. Some clones are absent from its copies; in checked studies, under half trace to an unresolved V gene, and the reason for the others is unknown. That table gives V, J and clone size, and the DNA gave D and trimming. The table for this sample lists a few hundred thousand clones; roughly 89% of them were counted only once. The biggest ten clones account for under 0.95% of the sample.

This receptor was identified in a man aged 25 to 40 with acute or convalescent COVID-19. This chain joins TRBV5-8 to TRBJ2-3, with TRBD2 matching 7 junction bases. The sample comprised peripheral blood. The CDR3 protein: CASSLTSDSTDTQYF. The nucleotide sequence is TGTGCCAGCAGCTTGACTAGCGATAGCACAGATACGCAGTATTTT.